This T cell receptor (beta chain) was profiled in a study of T cell responses to AZD1222 COVID-19 vaccine. Whole-study results and caveats: There were mostly white British donors and more females than males, and clonal diversity was possibly underestimated. Vaccination with two AZD1222 doses was followed by a rise in Spike-specific TCR breadth and depth. Per reports, nearly half of all spike-specific TCRs target regions that are unmutated in variants.

Germline-derived CDR1 and CDR2 are MNHNS and SASEGT. The V end lost 2 bases, the J end lost 3 bases, and 26 bases lay between the germline ends. This CDR3 is 20 amino acids long. Sequencing used immunoSEQ multiplex PCR; TCRdb keeps in-frame clones, though not all of them. The table shows around 88,000 clones, with 88% occurring only once. Remarks on this clone: Its antigen is not identified.

This sequence was found in an adult in good health. Source: peripheral blood, taken on day 0 of AZD1222 vaccination. The rearrangement links TRBV6-1 to TRBJ2-1; D not certain. This CDR3 is CASSESLRSLGFTHYNEQFF. In DNA, the CDR3 is TGTGCCAGCAGTGAATCTTTGAGATCCTTAGGGTTCACCCACTACAATGAGCAGTTCTTC.